This TCR beta chain was sequenced during a study of blood T cell repertoires in COVID-19. TCRdb's copy holds only in-frame clones and misses some; the assay was immunoSEQ multiplex PCR. The data show some 300,000 clones, with around nine tenths seen just once and roughly a tenth held by the top ten. This clone was seen only once. The CDR3 loop spans 13 amino acids. V dropped 2 bases and J dropped 4 bases, with 9 bases sitting between them. Germline V lookup: CDR1 LNHDA, CDR2 SQIVND (reference sequence). The chain links TRBV19 to TRBJ2-7, with no clear D. The clonotype was recovered from a woman aged 30 to 39 who had recovered from COVID-19. Sample: PBMCs or T cells enriched from blood (not recorded which). The CDR3, as DNA: TGTGCCAGTAGTATATCAAGAGTTTACGAGCAGTACTTC. This gives the protein CASSISRVYEQYF. The full variable domain, its missing parts supplied by reference TRBV19 and TRBJ2-7, is DGGITQSPKYLFRKEGQNVTLSCEQNLNHDAMYWYRQDPGQGLRLIYYSQIVNDFQKGDIAEGYSVSREKKESFPLTVTSAQKNPTAFYLCASSISRVYEQYFGPGTRLTVT.